A single sample gave rise to the 16 T cell receptor beta chains below, sequenced in a study of beta chain features in type 1 diabetes. Study conclusions and caveats: When Type 1 diabetes patients were examined, their TCRB CDR3s proved moderately but significantly shorter in all four CD4+ subsets.

cDNA synthesis used the whole RNA isolate, giving expressed TCRB sequences. Data came from immunoSEQ multiplex PCR; TCRdb stores just in-frame clones and leaves some out. The repertoire consists of around 240,000 clones, with roughly 16% occurring once and the leading ten covering less than 0.09%. No antigen is known for these receptors. Specimen: naive CD4+ T cells from blood. These TCRs come from a man under 40 with type 1 diabetes.

In this sample, this clone turned up a few times. This chain uses TRBV7-2 with TRBJ2-2; the D gene is possibly TRBD2 (5 bases). Trimming removed 1 base from V and 4 bases from J, with 7 bases in between. The CDR3 has 14 amino acids. Germline V gives CDR1 SGHTA, CDR2 FQGNSA. The CDR3 DNA reads TGTGCCAGCAGCTTAGGGACTGCCACCGGGGAGCTGTTTTTT. Translated, it gives CASSLGTATGELFF.

This clone was found a few times. The chain has TRBV7-2 and TRBJ1-2; 8 nucleotides match TRBD1. After removal of 5 bases from V and 2 bases from J, the junction contained 4 bases not matched to a gene. CDR1 is SGHTA, CDR2 FQGNSA, per germline. The CDR3 spans 14 residues. The CDR3 coding sequence is TGTGCCAGCAGCGATCGACAGGGGAACTATGGCTACACCTTC. This encodes CASSDRQGNYGYTF.

This clone was seen a handful of times. The V and J genes are TRBV10-3 and TRBJ2-1; D gene unclear. The germline gives CDR1 ENHRY, CDR2 SYGVKD. The V end was cut by 2 bases, the J end by 7 bases, with 9 bases between. CDR3 length equals 13 residues. The CDR3 is CAISEGEDNEQFF. The CDR3 DNA is TGTGCCATCAGTGAGGGGGAAGATAATGAGCAGTTCTTC.

There are a few counts of this clone. The chain combines TRBV13 with TRBJ1-5; possibly TRBD1 for D (6 bases). Trimming cost V 2 bases and J 0 bases, with 8 bases left between them. The germline V gene has CDR1 PRHDT and CDR2 FYEKMQ (reference sequence). The CDR3 extends over 15 amino acids. The CDR3 coding sequence is TGTGCCAGCAGCTTAAGGGGGTATAGCAATCAGCCCCAGCATTTT. This sequence encodes CASSLRGYSNQPQHF.

The V gene is TRBV10-3, the J gene TRBJ1-4; D is unresolved. The V gene lost 0 bases and the J gene lost 7 bases, with 9 bases spanning the gap. Looked up from germline, CDR1 is ENHRY and CDR2 is SYGVKD. The CDR3 loop spans 14 amino acids. The CDR3 here is CAISESRDIEKLFF. The CDR3 DNA reads as TGTGCCATCAGTGAGTCGAGAGACATTGAAAAACTGTTTTTT.

The chain carries TRBV7-9 and TRBJ2-5; D remains ambiguous. The CDR3 spans 13 residues. V was pared by 6 bases and J by 1 base, with 9 bases between. CDR1 is SEHNR and CDR2 is FQNEAQ in the germline V gene (reference sequence). The CDR3 region has the DNA TGTGCCAGCAGGTTCGGGCCCCAAGAGACCCAGTACTTC. This gives the protein CASRFGPQETQYF.

This chain joins TRBV7-9 and TRBJ2-3, with D uncertain. V was shortened by 0 bases and J by 1 base, with 8 bases between the two germline ends. The CDR3 length is 15 residues. The germline gives CDR1 SEHNR, CDR2 FQNEAQ (reference sequence). The CDR3 loop reads CASSLAGPGTDTQYF. The CDR3 region has the DNA TGTGCCAGCAGCTTAGCCGGGCCAGGCACAGATACGCAGTATTTT.

This clone was detected a few times. In nucleotides, the CDR3 is TGTGCCAGCAGCCAGGCCTTTCGGCGGGAGTCAAGAAATGAGCAGTTCTTC. This gives the protein CASSQAFRRESRNEQFF. The J gene is TRBJ2-1, the V gene TRBV14; 7 nucleotides agree with TRBD2. Looked up from germline, CDR1 is SGHDN and CDR2 is FVKESK. The CDR3 extends over 17 amino acids. V dropped 3 bases and J dropped 7; count of bases not matched to a gene: 15.

The gene calls are TRBV7-8 and TRBJ1-5; D unresolved. Germline-derived CDR1 and CDR2 are SGHVS and FQNEAQ. The CDR3 runs to 16 residues. Trimming cost V 4 bases and J 0 bases, with 13 bases left between them. Here the CDR3 reads CASSSSRGYSNQPQHF. DNA for the CDR3: TGTGCCAGCAGCTCCTCCAGAGGGTATAGCAATCAGCCCCAGCATTTT.

This clone has more than one count but fewer than ten. The chain employs TRBV30 and TRBJ1-4, with D perhaps matching TRBD1 (6 bases). The CDR3 is made up of 16 amino acids. Germline CDR1 and CDR2: GTSNPN and SVGIG (reference sequence). V shed 2 bases and J shed 0 bases, with 13 bases lying between them. CDR3 residues: CAWSPPRTATNEKLFF. The CDR3 DNA sequence: TGTGCCTGGAGTCCCCCTCGGACAGCAACTAATGAAAAACTGTTTTTT. The full variable domain, completed using reference TRBV30 and TRBJ1-4, is SQTIHQWPATLVQPVGSPLSLECTVEGTSNPNLYWYRQAAGRGLQLLFYSVGIGQISSEVPQNLSASRPQDRQFILSSKKLLLSDSGFYLCAWSPPRTATNEKLFFGSGTQLSVL.

This clone has just a few counts. The V gene is TRBV29-1, the J gene TRBJ2-3; the D gene is possibly TRBD1 (6 bases). The V end lost 4 bases, the J end lost 0 bases, and 11 bases lay between the germline ends. The CDR3 has 14 residues. CDR1 is SQVTM, CDR2 ANQGSEA, per germline. CDR3 loop: CSVGMGASTDTQYF. Here the CDR3 DNA reads TGCAGCGTTGGAATGGGGGCTAGCACAGATACGCAGTATTTT.

The chain links TRBV7-2 to TRBJ1-1; D call uncertain. This CDR3 spans 14 amino acids. V was shortened by 4 bases and J by 1 base, with 10 bases between the two germline ends. CDR1 SGHTA and CDR2 FQGNSA come from the germline V gene. CDR3 residues: CASSYTPGNTEAFF. The CDR3 coding sequence is TGTGCCAGCAGCTATACCCCAGGGAACACTGAAGCTTTCTTT. The full variable domain, its missing parts supplied by reference TRBV7-2 and TRBJ1-1, is GAGVSQSPSNKVTEKGKDVELRCDPISGHTALYWYRQSLGQGLEFLIYFQGNSAPDKSGLPSDRFSAERTGGSVSTLTIQRTQQEDSAVYLCASSYTPGNTEAFFGQGTRLTVV.

The table lists this clone with a few counts. The J gene is TRBJ1-1, the V gene TRBV29-1; no firm D call. V was cut by 8 bases and J by 0 bases, with 13 bases left in between. Germline V gene data show CDR1 as SQVTM and CDR2 as ANQGSEA. There are 13 residues in the CDR3. The CDR3 region is CSTLGDVNTEAFF. DNA for the CDR3: TGCAGCACCCTGGGAGACGTGAACACTGAAGCTTTCTTT.

The chain has TRBV13 and TRBJ2-7, with unresolved D. Trimming removed 0 bases from V and 0 bases from J, with 9 bases in between. Germline V gene lookup returns CDR1 PRHDT and CDR2 FYEKMQ (reference sequence). This CDR3 region has 15 residues. CDR3 amino acids: CASSLGQFSSYEQYF. The CDR3, as DNA: TGTGCCAGCAGCTTAGGACAGTTTAGCTCCTACGAGCAGTACTTC.

V and J are TRBV5-1 and TRBJ2-3, with a tentative D call TRBD1 (7 bases). V lost 3 bases to trimming and J lost 3 bases, with 17 bases between them. Germline loops: CDR1 SGHRS, CDR2 YFSETQ. The CDR3 loop spans 16 amino acids. The CDR3 sequence: CASSSSRGTVTDTQYF. The CDR3, as DNA: TGCGCCAGCAGCTCATCCCGCGGGACAGTTACAGATACGCAGTATTTT.

The genes are TRBV7-6 and TRBJ2-7, with 10 positions matching TRBD1. J was trimmed by 4 bases and V by 5 bases; bases with no gene match: 8. The CDR3 covers 15 residues. CDR1 is SGHVS and CDR2 is FNYEAQ in the germline V gene. CDR3 in DNA: TGTGCCAGCAGCGACAAGACAGGGGGCGAATACGAGCAGTACTTC. It translates to CASSDKTGGEYEQYF.